Reported below is one TCR beta chain. Its binding antigen is unknown. It has no much larger one-base neighbor in the sample; base qualities were not kept. The data stem from a study of control samples from healthy donors and cancer patients (dated by TCRdb to 2020 to 2022). CDR3 length: 12 amino acids, cysteine to phenylalanine. Kept here is only the CDR3 DNA, which spans 36 bases and is read in frame from base 1. The germline V gene (reference sequence) sets CDR1 to SGHNT and CDR2 to YYREEE. Deletion took 3 bases off V and 3 bases off J, with a span of 5 bases between the germline ends. Library construction relied on the immunoSEQ multiplex PCR assay. The source is immuneACCESS, and TCRdb retained only in-frame sequences with V and J called. Part of the clones is not carried over; for the studies checked, unresolved V genes explain less than half of this, and the remainder is unexplained. The table for this sample lists around 130,000 clones; approximately 94% of them were counted only once. The ten largest clones take up under 2% of the sample.

This receptor was obtained from a middle-aged man with head and neck cancer. Sequencing was carried out using PBMCs. The chain is encoded by TRBV5-4 joined to TRBJ2-3; the D gene cannot be resolved reliably. The DNA sequence reads TGTGCCAGCAGCTCGGGTACAGATACGCAGTATTTT. Translated, it gives CASSSGTDTQYF.